Following are 7 T cell receptor beta chains from one sample sequenced in a study of neoadjuvant nivolumab and ipilimumab in lung cancer. Profiled with immunoSEQ multiplex PCR; TCRdb holds only in-frame clones, not every one. The table records tens of thousands of clones, about nine tenths of them present only once. This specimen was peripheral blood, taken after neoadjuvant nivolumab, alone or with ipilimumab, at or shortly before surgery. The receptors derive from an adult with non-small cell lung cancer.

V is TRBV7-6 and J is TRBJ1-1; D not certain. The CDR3 is made up of 15 amino acids. Germline V gives CDR1 SGHVS, CDR2 FNYEAQ. The V gene lost 1 base and the J gene lost 5 bases, with 14 bases spanning the gap. CDR3 in amino acids: CASSLGPFPETEAFF. The CDR3 DNA follows: TGTGCCAGCAGCTTAGGTCCGTTCCCGGAAACTGAAGCTTTCTTT.

The chain uses TRBV4-2 and TRBJ1-1, with D maybe TRBD1 (6 bases). CDR3 length: 13 amino acids. V lost 5 bases, J lost 2 bases, and 9 bases lay in between. Germline CDR1 reads LGHNA; CDR2 reads YNFKEQ. The CDR3, as DNA: TGTGCCAGCAGCTTGGACAGTAACACTGAAGCTTTCTTT. This translates into CASSLDSNTEAFF.

CDR3 bases: TGCAGCGCCTTGCCGGGACAGGGGGCCGGGGGTGAAAAACTGTTTTTT. This sequence encodes CSALPGQGAGGEKLFF. This sequence joins TRBV29-1 and TRBJ1-4; 12 bases fit TRBD1. The length of the CDR3 is 16 residues. Germline trimming cut 7 bases from V and 7 bases from J; bases unmatched to any gene: 13. CDR1 SQVTM and CDR2 ANQGSEA come from the germline V gene.

The V and J genes are TRBV5-1 and TRBJ1-6, with a possible D match to TRBD1 (5 bases). V lost 0 bases and J lost 12, with 10 bases in between. The CDR3 is 13 amino acids. Germline V CDR1 and CDR2: SGHRS, YFSETQ. The CDR3 is CASSLEQALPLHF. As DNA, the CDR3 is TGCGCCAGCAGCTTGGAACAGGCATTACCCCTCCACTTT.

The chain couples TRBV5-8 to TRBJ2-1; no definite D call. CDR3 size: 13 residues. V dropped 2 bases and J dropped 6 bases, with 9 bases sitting between them. The germline V gene has CDR1 SGHTS and CDR2 YDEGEE. The CDR3 nucleotides are TGTGCCAGCAGCTTCCAACACCTCAATGAGCAGTTCTTC. It specifies CASSFQHLNEQFF.

The rearrangement joins TRBV14 to TRBJ2-5; the match to TRBD1 covers 8 bases. The CDR3 totals 16 residues. From germline, CDR1 is SGHDN and CDR2 FVKESK. With 2 bases clipped from V and 5 bases from J, the junction kept 10 bases outside the gene matches. The CDR3: CASSQRTGIVFETQYF. CDR3 DNA sequence: TGTGCCAGCAGCCAACGGACAGGGATAGTTTTCGAGACCCAGTACTTC.

J is TRBJ2-7 and V is TRBV11-2, with 9 bases identical to TRBD2. V lost 3 bases and J lost 4; bases outside the gene matches: 4. CDR3 size: 14 residues. CDR1 is SGHAT, CDR2 FQNNGV, per germline. The CDR3 loop reads CASSFSGGSYEQYF. CDR3 DNA sequence: TGTGCCAGCAGCTTTAGCGGGGGATCTTACGAGCAGTACTTC.